This T cell receptor beta chain was recorded in a study of blood T cell repertoires in COVID-19. Study overall: PBMCs, B-cell-depleted T cells, or T cells provided the cDNA or gDNA that made up the material.

The authors' processing: It was from reference gene primer amplification that nucleated cell counts were estimated. Measured with immunoSEQ multiplex PCR; TCRdb has only the in-frame clones, and not every one. The D gene and trimming were derived from the DNA, and the V and J assignments and clone size from that table. The sample lists about 150,000 clones, about 84% occurring once. CDR3 length: 15 amino acids. Germline V gene sequence: CDR1 SGHRS, CDR2 YFSETQ. V was clipped by 1 base and J by 1 base, with 11 bases between them. This rearrangement joins TRBV5-1 to TRBJ1-1; D is ambiguous. Sequencing input: peripheral blood. The TCR comes from a man aged 60 to 69 with active or convalescent COVID-19. CDR3 nucleotide sequence: TGCGCCAGCAGCTTGTTTTTCGGTGCGAACACTGAAGCTTTCTTT. This gives the protein CASSLFFGANTEAFF.